The subject of this entry is one TCR beta chain. Its antigen is not known. The TCR beta library used iRepertoire HTBI primers with Arm-PCR amplification of CDR3. MiXCR, applied by TCRdb to the multiplex PCR reads, yields one record per CDR3 protein. The sample consists of around 400,000 distinct CDR3 sequences, around 23% of them appearing once. Germline CDR1 is MDHEN and CDR2 is SYDVKM. The CDR3 loop spans 13 amino acids. V shed 5 bases and J shed 9 bases, with 14 bases lying between them. Stated time point: persistent/refractory GD, antithyroid drugs over 5 years with positive TRAb. The TCR library was prepared using RNA isolated from PBMCs. Guidelines of the American Thyroid Association were used to diagnose Graves' disease. The sample originates from a study of regulatory T cells in long-lasting Graves disease. Study-wide background: Over-5-year antithyroid drug use with positive TSH receptor antibodies defined persistent Graves' disease in the study. Findings of the study overall: There were preferences for TRBV28, TRBJ1-2 and TRBJ2-5 in persistent disease.

The chain carries TRBV28 and TRBJ2-1; D is unresolved. The TCR originated in a female donor with Graves disease. The input for sequencing was peripheral blood mononuclear cells (PBMCs), taken when the disease was refractory, from a patient treated with antithyroid drugs. The CDR3: CASSPLRSAEQFF. DNA of the CDR3: TGTGCCAGCAGTCCCCTAAGGTCGGCTGAGCAGTTCTTC.